This T cell receptor (beta chain) came from a study of Graves' ophthalmopathy and Graves' hyperthyroidism. RNA transcripts yielded amplified TCR beta CDR3 regions. The first-round RT-PCR employed HTBI primers together with the Qiagen OneStep RT-PCR kit. A multiplex PCR was then performed as the second round. Each CDR3 protein is one row after TCRdb ran MiXCR on the multiplex PCR reads. The sample consists of hundreds of thousands of distinct CDR3 sequences, over 40% of them appearing once. V dropped 5 bases and J dropped 7 bases, with 20 bases sitting between them. The germline V gene encodes CDR1 SNHLY and CDR2 FYNNEI. CDR3 size: 15 residues.

The sequenced sample was peripheral blood. The receptor comes from an adult man with Graves' ophthalmopathy. The chain recombines TRBV2 with TRBJ2-5; perhaps TRBD2 as D (7 bases). The chain's CDR3 is CASSSWGGGGGTQYF. As DNA, the CDR3 is TGTGCCAGCAGTTCGTGGGGGGGCGGGGGTGGGACCCAGTACTTC.